This T cell receptor beta chain originates from a study of cytomegalovirus exposure and HLA in healthy donors. Germline-derived CDR1 and CDR2 are MDHEN and SYDVKM. The CDR3 has 11 residues. Trimming pared 6 bases from V and 8 bases from J, leaving 10 bases between. The PCR contained 60 Vbeta and 13 Jbeta primers. Using immunoSEQ multiplex PCR, the repertoire was profiled, and TCRdb retains in-frame clones only, with some absent. The sample lists about 55,000 clones, about 76% occurring once. The TCR originated in a female donor in good health and CMV-seronegative. The V and J genes are TRBV28 and TRBJ1-1; perhaps TRBD1 as D (6 bases). The material sequenced was PBMCs. CDR3 in amino acids: CASSGTGEAFF. CDR3 sequence (DNA): TGTGCCAGCAGCGGAACAGGGGAAGCTTTCTTT.